The rows below give T cell receptor beta chains drawn from one sample of a study of CD8 T cells in Susac syndrome. TCRdb independently ran MiXCR on the immunoSEQ multiplex PCR reads; one entry per CDR3 protein. The repertoire holds around 130,000 distinct CDR3 sequences, with 75% to 90% as singletons. Material: CD8+ T cells from PBMCs. The receptors come from a human donor with multiple sclerosis. The CDR3 runs from the conserved cysteine through the conserved F or W. A D gene is named only where the DNA matches it firmly.

D gene: TRBD2
V gene: TRBV7-3
CDR3 protein: CASSLRLAGRSSYNEQFF

D gene: NA
V gene: TRBV6-5
CDR3 protein: CASSYSGEDYGYTF

D gene: NA
V gene: TRBV7-9
CDR3 protein: CASSFEGSISPSTDTQYF

D gene: TRBD2
V gene: TRBV12-3/TRBV12-4
CDR3 protein: CASPPGVAGSTDTQYF

D gene: NA
V gene: TRBV15
CDR3 protein: CATSSLYTEAFF

D gene: NA
V gene: TRBV6-1
CDR3 protein: CASSDRISEKLFF

D gene: NA
V gene: TRBV20-1
CDR3 protein: CSAYRNTGELFF

D gene: TRBD2
V gene: TRBV7-9
CDR3 protein: CASSPGTSGSSVDTQYF

D gene: NA
V gene: TRBV2
CDR3 protein: CASSERRDTDTQYF

D gene: TRBD2
V gene: TRBV7-9
CDR3 protein: CASSLFPVAGSNEQFF

D gene: NA
V gene: TRBV6-5
CDR3 protein: CASSSMDTYNEQFF

D gene: NA
V gene: TRBV27
CDR3 protein: CASSSLPGQEGQETQYF

D gene: NA
V gene: TRBV7-8
CDR3 protein: CASSLAADHYGYTF

D gene: NA
V gene: TRBV20-1
CDR3 protein: CSARKLNVEGGYTF

D gene: NA
V gene: TRBV28
CDR3 protein: CASSVGGGGELFF

D gene: TRBD1
V gene: TRBV20-1
CDR3 protein: CSARDRANTRELFF

D gene: TRBD1
V gene: TRBV10-3
CDR3 protein: CAISESVTGEIRAKQFF

D gene: TRBD1
V gene: TRBV27
CDR3 protein: CASSLTGVYEKLFF

D gene: TRBD1
V gene: TRBV7-9
CDR3 protein: CASSSLGQGGETQYF

D gene: NA
V gene: TRBV9
CDR3 protein: CASSVDDSLAGELFF

D gene: NA
V gene: TRBV10-3
CDR3 protein: CAISEGSSGNTIYF

D gene: NA
V gene: TRBV7-9
CDR3 protein: CASSLTENTGELFF

D gene: NA
V gene: TRBV27
CDR3 protein: CASSLWIRGEQYF

D gene: NA
V gene: TRBV20-1
CDR3 protein: CSARIIYEQYF

D gene: NA
V gene: TRBV20-1
CDR3 protein: CSARVFDYNEQFF

D gene: TRBD1
V gene: TRBV7-2
CDR3 protein: CASSYDRGSSGELFF

D gene: NA
V gene: TRBV3-1
CDR3 protein: CASSQDLSGGRGYGYTF

D gene: TRBD1
V gene: TRBV6-5
CDR3 protein: CASSYSTDREAVDYGYTF

D gene: NA
V gene: TRBV27
CDR3 protein: CASSPSEPSYEQYF

D gene: NA
V gene: TRBV5-1
CDR3 protein: CASSPGEASNQPQHF

D gene: NA
V gene: TRBV6-5
CDR3 protein: CASSLDRSSTQYF

D gene: NA
V gene: TRBV14
CDR3 protein: CASSQDHAAWDGYTF

D gene: NA
V gene: TRBV6-2/TRBV6-3
CDR3 protein: CASSYSAIQQYNEQFF

D gene: NA
V gene: TRBV4-1
CDR3 protein: CASSQDLPGPQHF

D gene: NA
V gene: TRBV25-1
CDR3 protein: CASSFHSDFAETQYF

D gene: NA
V gene: TRBV27
CDR3 protein: CASSLGPGTSTDTQYF

D gene: NA
V gene: TRBV4-1
CDR3 protein: CASSQGFPKAIEQFF

D gene: NA
V gene: TRBV4-3
CDR3 protein: CASSQTSSALTDTQYF

D gene: NA
V gene: TRBV27
CDR3 protein: CASSSDWQTQYF

D gene: TRBD1
V gene: TRBV6-1
CDR3 protein: CASSRGQVKFF

D gene: NA
V gene: TRBV12-3/TRBV12-4
CDR3 protein: CASLLSGDPTGELFF

D gene: NA
V gene: TRBV5-5
CDR3 protein: CASSLYPSSYNEQFF

D gene: TRBD2
V gene: TRBV11-2
CDR3 protein: CASSLTSGRETQYF

D gene: NA
V gene: TRBV28
CDR3 protein: CASSTGQPISSYNEQFF

D gene: TRBD1
V gene: TRBV27
CDR3 protein: CASSFIWGQDYTGELFF

D gene: NA
V gene: TRBV6-5
CDR3 protein: CASSYGRGGTEAFF

D gene: NA
V gene: TRBV29-1
CDR3 protein: CSVVQGTYEQYF

D gene: NA
V gene: TRBV28
CDR3 protein: CASSFRGKLADTQYF

D gene: NA
V gene: TRBV27
CDR3 protein: CASSLFFTDTQYF

D gene: NA
V gene: TRBV27
CDR3 protein: CASAVIAGGELFF

D gene: NA
V gene: TRBV13
CDR3 protein: CASSTRGANTEAFF

D gene: TRBD2
V gene: TRBV10-2
CDR3 protein: CASSKRDSGSNEQFF

D gene: NA
V gene: TRBV5-1
CDR3 protein: CASSFPEKGVTQYF

D gene: TRBD2
V gene: TRBV7-6
CDR3 protein: CASSFGGRALYNEQFF

D gene: NA
V gene: TRBV19
CDR3 protein: CASSMGGYGYTF